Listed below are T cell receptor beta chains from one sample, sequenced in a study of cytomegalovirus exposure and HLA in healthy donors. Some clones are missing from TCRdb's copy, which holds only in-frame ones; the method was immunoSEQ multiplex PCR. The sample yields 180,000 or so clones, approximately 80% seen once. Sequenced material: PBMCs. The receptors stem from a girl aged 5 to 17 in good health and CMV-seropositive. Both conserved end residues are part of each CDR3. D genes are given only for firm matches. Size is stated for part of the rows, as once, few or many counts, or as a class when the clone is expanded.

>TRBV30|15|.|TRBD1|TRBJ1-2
CAWTRDRGFGYGYTF
TGTGCCTGGACCAGGGACAGGGGCTTTGGCTATGGCTACACCTTC
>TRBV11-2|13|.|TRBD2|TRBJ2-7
CASSSGLGYEQYF
TGTGCCAGCAGCTCGGGACTAGGCTACGAGCAGTACTTC
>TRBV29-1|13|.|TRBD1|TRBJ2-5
CSVHRGPQETQYF
TGCAGCGTCCACAGGGGGCCCCAAGAGACCCAGTACTTC
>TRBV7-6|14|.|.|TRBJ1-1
CASSSDWGGTEAFF
TGTGCCAGCAGCTCCGATTGGGGGGGAACTGAAGCTTTCTTT
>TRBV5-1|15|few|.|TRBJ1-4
CASTRNGGSGEKLFF
TGCGCCAGCACCCGAAACGGGGGATCGGGTGAAAAACTGTTTTTT
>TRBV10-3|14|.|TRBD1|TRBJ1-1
CAISERTGDTEAFF
TGTGCCATCAGTGAACGGACAGGGGACACTGAAGCTTTCTTT
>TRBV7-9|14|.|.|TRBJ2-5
CASTETEVQETQYF
TGTGCCAGCACCGAGACAGAGGTTCAAGAGACCCAGTACTTC
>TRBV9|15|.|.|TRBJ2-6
CASSVGSSGANVLTF
TGTGCCAGCAGCGTAGGGAGCTCTGGGGCCAACGTCCTGACTTTC
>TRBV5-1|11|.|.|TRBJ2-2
CASTGTGELFF
TGCGCCAGCACAGGTACCGGGGAGCTGTTTTTT
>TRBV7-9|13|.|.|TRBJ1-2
CAVGQTLNYGYTF
TGTGCCGTTGGACAGACCCTTAACTATGGCTACACCTTC
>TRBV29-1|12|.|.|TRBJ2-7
CSVMGQGGEQYF
TGCAGCGTTATGGGGCAAGGGGGTGAGCAGTACTTC
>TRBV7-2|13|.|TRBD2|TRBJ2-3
CASSLVSGEKQYF
TGTGCCAGCAGCTTAGTTAGCGGGGAAAAGCAGTATTTT
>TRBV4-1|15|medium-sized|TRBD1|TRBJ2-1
CASSQDPDRANEQFF
TGCGCCAGCAGCCAAGATCCGGACAGGGCCAATGAGCAGTTCTTC
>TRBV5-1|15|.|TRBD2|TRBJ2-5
CASSLGEGPQETQYF
TGCGCCAGCAGCTTGGGGGAGGGGCCACAAGAGACCCAGTACTTC
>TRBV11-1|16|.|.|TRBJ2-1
CASSLAGAGVYNEQFF
TGTGCCAGCAGCTTAGCGGGGGCGGGGGTATACAATGAGCAGTTCTTC
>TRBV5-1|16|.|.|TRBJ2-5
CASSLATGSRGETQYF
TGCGCCAGCAGCTTGGCTACCGGGTCGAGAGGGGAGACCCAGTACTTC
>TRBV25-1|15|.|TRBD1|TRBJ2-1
CASSVLDRGPNEQFF
TGTGCCAGCAGTGTCCTTGACAGGGGGCCCAATGAGCAGTTCTTC
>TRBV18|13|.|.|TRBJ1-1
CASSPLPGGEAFF
TGTGCCAGCTCACCTCTACCCGGCGGTGAAGCTTTCTTT
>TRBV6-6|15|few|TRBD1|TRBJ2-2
CASSPRQGNTGELFF
TGTGCCAGCAGTCCCCGACAGGGTAACACCGGGGAGCTGTTTTTT
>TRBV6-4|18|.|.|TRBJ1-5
CASRGKKGRLKRNQPQHF
TGTGCCAGCAGGGGAAAGAAGGGGCGCTTGAAACGGAACCAGCCCCAGCATTTT
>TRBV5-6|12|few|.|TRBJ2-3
CASSPGTDTQYF
TGTGCCAGCAGCCCTGGCACAGATACGCAGTATTTT
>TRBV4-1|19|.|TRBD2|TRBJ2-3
CASSQGIFLLAGGPGTQYF
TGCGCCAGCAGCCAAGGCATCTTTCTCCTAGCGGGAGGGCCTGGTACGCAGTATTTT
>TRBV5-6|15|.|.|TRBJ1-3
CASSPGRAPGNTIYF
TGTGCCAGCAGCCCCGGCCGAGCGCCTGGAAACACCATATATTTT
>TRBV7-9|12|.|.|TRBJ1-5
CASSFRGQPQHF
TGTGCCAGCAGCTTTCGAGGGCAGCCCCAGCATTTT
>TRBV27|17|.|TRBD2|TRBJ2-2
CASSLLRTRGNTGELFF
TGTGCCAGCAGTCTACTACGGACTAGGGGGAACACCGGGGAGCTGTTTTTT
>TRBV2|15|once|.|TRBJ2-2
CASSETGRGTGELFF
TGTGCCAGCAGTGAGACAGGCCGCGGCACCGGGGAGCTGTTTTTT
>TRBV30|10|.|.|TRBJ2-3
CAFNTDTQYF
TGTGCCTTCAACACAGATACGCAGTATTTT
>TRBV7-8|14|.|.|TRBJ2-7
CASISGRFSYEQYF
TGTGCCAGCATTTCGGGGAGGTTCTCCTACGAGCAGTACTTC
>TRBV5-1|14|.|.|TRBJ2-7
CASSSGQPSGEQYF
TGCGCCAGCAGCTCCGGACAGCCGTCGGGAGAGCAGTACTTC